What follows is one T cell receptor beta chain and its context. 60 Vbeta and 13 Jbeta primers were used in PCR. This table comes from immunoSEQ multiplex PCR, and its TCRdb copy is limited to in-frame clones, with some not included. The sample lists about 140,000 clones, roughly 75% occurring once. Germline assignment: CDR1 SGHTA and CDR2 FQGNSA. CDR3 length equals 16 residues. V shed 1 base and J shed 1 base, with 13 bases lying between them. This sample stems from a study of cytomegalovirus exposure and HLA in healthy donors. This TCR was sampled from a female donor in good health and CMV-seronegative. Material: PBMCs. This chain uses TRBV7-2 with TRBJ1-1; D may be TRBD1 (6 bases). The CDR3 loop is CASSLGRTATNTEAFF. Here the CDR3 DNA reads TGTGCCAGCAGCTTAGGGCGGACAGCTACGAACACTGAAGCTTTCTTT.